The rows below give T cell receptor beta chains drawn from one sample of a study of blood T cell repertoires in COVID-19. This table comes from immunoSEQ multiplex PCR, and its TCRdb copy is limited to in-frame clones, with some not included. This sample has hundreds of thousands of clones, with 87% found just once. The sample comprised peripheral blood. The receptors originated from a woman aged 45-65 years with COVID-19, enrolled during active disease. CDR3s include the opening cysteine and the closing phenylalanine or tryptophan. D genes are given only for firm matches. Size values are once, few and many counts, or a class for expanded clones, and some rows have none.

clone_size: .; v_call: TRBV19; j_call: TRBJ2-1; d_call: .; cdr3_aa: CASSQSGHLNYNEQFF; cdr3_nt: TGTGCCAGTAGTCAATCGGGACACCTCAACTACAATGAGCAGTTCTTC
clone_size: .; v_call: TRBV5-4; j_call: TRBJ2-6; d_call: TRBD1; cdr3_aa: CASSFTGVGANVLTF; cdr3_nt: TGTGCCAGCAGCTTCACAGGGGTTGGGGCCAACGTCCTGACTTTC
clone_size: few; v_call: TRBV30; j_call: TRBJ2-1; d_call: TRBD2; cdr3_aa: CAWSSGSAYNEQFF; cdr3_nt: TGTGCCTGGAGTAGCGGGAGTGCCTACAATGAGCAGTTCTTC
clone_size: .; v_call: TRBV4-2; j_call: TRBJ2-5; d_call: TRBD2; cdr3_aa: CASSQDPGLAAGAETQYF; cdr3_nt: TGTGCCAGCAGCCAAGATCCCGGACTAGCGGCGGGGGCGGAGACCCAGTACTTC
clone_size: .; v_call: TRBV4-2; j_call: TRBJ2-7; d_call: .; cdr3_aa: CASSQGLAISYEQYF; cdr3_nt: TGTGCCAGCAGCCAAGGGCTAGCGATCTCCTACGAGCAGTACTTC
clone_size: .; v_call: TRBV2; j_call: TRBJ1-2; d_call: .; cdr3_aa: CASSEGGIYGYTF; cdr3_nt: TGTGCCAGCAGTGAAGGCGGAATCTATGGCTACACCTTC
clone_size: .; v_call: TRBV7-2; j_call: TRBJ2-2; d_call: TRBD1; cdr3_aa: CASSSGSGGFTGELFF; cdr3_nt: TGTGCCAGCAGCTCTGGCTCAGGGGGCTTCACCGGGGAGCTGTTTTTT
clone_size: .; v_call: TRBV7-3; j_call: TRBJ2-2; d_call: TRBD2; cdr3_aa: CASSLKGLTSGSTGELFF; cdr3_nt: TGTGCCAGCAGCTTAAAGGGGTTGACTAGCGGCTCCACCGGGGAGCTGTTTTTT
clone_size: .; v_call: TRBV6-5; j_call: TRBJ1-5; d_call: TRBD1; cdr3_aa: CASIDRGRNNQPQHF; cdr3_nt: TGTGCCAGCATAGACAGGGGGCGCAACAATCAGCCCCAGCATTTT
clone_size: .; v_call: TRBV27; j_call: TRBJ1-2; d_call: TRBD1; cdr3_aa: CASRKDRGLYGYTF; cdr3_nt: TGTGCCAGCAGGAAAGACAGGGGACTCTATGGCTACACCTTC